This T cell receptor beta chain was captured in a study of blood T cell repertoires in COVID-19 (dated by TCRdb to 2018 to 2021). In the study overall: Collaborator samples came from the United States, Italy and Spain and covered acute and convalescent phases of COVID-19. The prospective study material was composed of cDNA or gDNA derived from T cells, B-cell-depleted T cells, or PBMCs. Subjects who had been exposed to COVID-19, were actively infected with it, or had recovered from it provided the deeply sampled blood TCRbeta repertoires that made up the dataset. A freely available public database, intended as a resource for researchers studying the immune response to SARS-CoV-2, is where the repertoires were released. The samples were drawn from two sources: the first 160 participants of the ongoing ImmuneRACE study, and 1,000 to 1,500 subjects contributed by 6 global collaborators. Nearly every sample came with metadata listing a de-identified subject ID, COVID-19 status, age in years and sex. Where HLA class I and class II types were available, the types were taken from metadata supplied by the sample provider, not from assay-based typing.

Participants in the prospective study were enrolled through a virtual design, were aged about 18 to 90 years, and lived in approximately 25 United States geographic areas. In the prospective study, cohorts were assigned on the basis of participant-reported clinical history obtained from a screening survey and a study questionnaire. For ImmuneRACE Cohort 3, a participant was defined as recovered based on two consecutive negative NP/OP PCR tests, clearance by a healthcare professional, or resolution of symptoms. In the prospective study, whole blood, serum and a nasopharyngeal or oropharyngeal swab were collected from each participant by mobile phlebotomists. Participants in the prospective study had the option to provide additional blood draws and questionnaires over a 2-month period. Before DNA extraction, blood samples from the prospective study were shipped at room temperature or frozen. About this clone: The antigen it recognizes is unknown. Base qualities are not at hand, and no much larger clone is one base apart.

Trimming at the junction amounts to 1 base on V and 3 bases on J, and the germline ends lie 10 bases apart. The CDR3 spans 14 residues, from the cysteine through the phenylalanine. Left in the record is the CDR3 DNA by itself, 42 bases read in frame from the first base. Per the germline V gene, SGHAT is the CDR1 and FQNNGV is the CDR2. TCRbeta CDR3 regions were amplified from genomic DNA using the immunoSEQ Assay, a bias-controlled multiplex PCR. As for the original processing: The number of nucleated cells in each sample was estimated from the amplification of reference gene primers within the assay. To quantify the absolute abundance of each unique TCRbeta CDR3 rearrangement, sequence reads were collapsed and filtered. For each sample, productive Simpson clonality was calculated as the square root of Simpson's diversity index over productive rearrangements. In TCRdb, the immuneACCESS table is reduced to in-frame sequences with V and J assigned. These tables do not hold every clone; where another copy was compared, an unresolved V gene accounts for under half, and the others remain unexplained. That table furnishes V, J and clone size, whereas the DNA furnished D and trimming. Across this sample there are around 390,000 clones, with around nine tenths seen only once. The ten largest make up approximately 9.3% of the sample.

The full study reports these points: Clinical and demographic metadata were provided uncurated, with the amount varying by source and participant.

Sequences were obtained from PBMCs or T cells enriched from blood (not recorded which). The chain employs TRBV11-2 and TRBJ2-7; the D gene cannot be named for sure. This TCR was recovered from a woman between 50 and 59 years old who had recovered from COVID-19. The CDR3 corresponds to CASSLGFQDYEQYF. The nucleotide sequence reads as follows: TGTGCCAGCAGCTTAGGATTTCAGGACTACGAGCAGTACTTC.